This T cell receptor beta chain was recorded in a study of shared clonotypes between healthy human individuals. Concerning this clone itself: Antigen: not known.

The study, taken as a whole, reports: The represented genetic and exposure-history diversity was limited by the small number of donors. Non-shared clonotypes displayed generation probabilities falling below those of clonotypes present in all four donors. In the sorted subsets, rarefaction showed sequencing was incomplete despite large depth.

Here immunoSEQ multiplex PCR was the method, and the copy in TCRdb shows in-frame clones only, minus some. This table has over a million clones, approximately 96% appearing once. The germline V gene has CDR1 SEHNR and CDR2 FQNEAQ (reference sequence). V dropped 1 base and J dropped 4 bases, with 11 bases sitting between them. The CDR3 contains 15 residues. The sample comprised naive CD4+ T cells sorted from blood. Documented subset: CD45RA+ positively selected. The clonotype comes from a man aged 25-45 years in good health. V usage is TRBV7-9 and J usage is TRBJ2-1, with D unresolved. The CDR3 sequence: CASSLGKTKYNEQFF. CDR3 DNA: TGTGCCAGCAGCTTAGGGAAAACAAAGTACAATGAGCAGTTCTTC.